This TCR beta chain was identified in a study of Ad26.COV2.S vaccination and SARS-CoV-2 variants. Study at large: Enrollment placed the donor in the COV1001 Ad26.COV2.S trial arm.

Study-wide findings and caveats: Vaccine and placebo groups showed comparable non-spike TCR breadth.

As for treatment: roughly 20 received Ad26.COV2.S at low or high dose, single or two shots; about 5 received placebo; per-sample allocation not given. The samples date from day 63 after the first vaccine or placebo injection. About this clone itself: The antigen is undetermined.

The assay was immunoSEQ multiplex PCR, and TCRdb's table has in-frame clones only and misses some. The profile shows roughly 680,000 clones, about 89% of them singletons. The sample here was peripheral blood, taken in a trial of Ad26.COV2.S vaccine versus placebo. The receptor was derived from a person between 18 and 59 years old who received the Ad26.COV2.S COVID-19 vaccine or a placebo.

The CDR3 reads CASSLAWDGYTF. Written as DNA, the CDR3 is TGTGCCAGCAGCTTAGCATGGGACGGCTACACCTTC. The rearrangement links TRBV7-9 to TRBJ1-2; D might be TRBD1 (5 bases). The V gene's germline CDR1 is SEHNR and CDR2 FQNEAQ (reference sequence). V was shortened by 0 bases and J by 8 bases, with 7 bases between the two germline ends. CDR3 length: 12 amino acids.